The T cell receptor (beta chain) under discussion was sequenced for a study of early T cells in non-severe SARS-CoV-2 infection. The CDR3 is 14 residues long. Germline V gene lookup returns CDR1 MNHEY and CDR2 SVGEGT. V gave up 6 bases and J gave up 6 bases, with 16 bases separating them. General study points: There was a bias toward anti-spike CD8 responses in VDJdb matching, which missed private and CD4 specificities.

On this clonotype itself: The antigen is undetermined.

Individual cDNA molecules were tagged with unique molecular identifiers, the study reported. TCRdb reprocessed the 5' RACE reads via MiXCR and lists one record per CDR3 protein. The data show tens of thousands of distinct CDR3 sequences, with over 9.5% seen just once and approximately 1.3% held by the top ten. The sample here was whole blood, taken at baseline. The V call is TRBV6-2 or TRBV6-3, the J call TRBJ2-3; the D gene could be TRBD1 or TRBD2 (5 bases each). The sequence derives from an adult who was a healthcare worker with PCR-confirmed SARS-CoV-2 infection or an uninfected control (not recorded which). CDR3 bases: TGTGCCAGCAGATATGCCGGGACCCTTGATACGCAGTATTTT. This encodes CASRYAGTLDTQYF.